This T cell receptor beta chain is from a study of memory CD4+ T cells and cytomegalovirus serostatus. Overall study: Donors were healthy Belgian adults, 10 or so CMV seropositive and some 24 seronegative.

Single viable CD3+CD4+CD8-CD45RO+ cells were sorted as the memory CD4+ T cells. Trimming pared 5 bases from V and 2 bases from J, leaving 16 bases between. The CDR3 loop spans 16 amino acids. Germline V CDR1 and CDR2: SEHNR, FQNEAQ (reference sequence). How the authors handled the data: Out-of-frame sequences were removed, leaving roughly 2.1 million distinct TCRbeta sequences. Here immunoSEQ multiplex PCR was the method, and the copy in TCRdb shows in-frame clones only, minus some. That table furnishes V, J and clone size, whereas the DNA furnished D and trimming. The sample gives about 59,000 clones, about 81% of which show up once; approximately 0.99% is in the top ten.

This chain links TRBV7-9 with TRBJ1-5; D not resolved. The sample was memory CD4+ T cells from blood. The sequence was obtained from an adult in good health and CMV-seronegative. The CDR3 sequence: CASSGPTFTGNQPQHF. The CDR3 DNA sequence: TGTGCCAGCAGCGGACCGACGTTTACGGGCAATCAGCCCCAGCATTTT. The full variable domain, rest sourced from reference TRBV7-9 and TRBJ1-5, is DTGVSQNPRHKITKRGQNVTFRCDPISEHNRLYWYRQTLGQGPEFLTYFQNEAQLEKSRLLSDRFSAERPKGSFSTLEIQRTEQGDSAMYLCASSGPTFTGNQPQHFGDGTRLSIL.